These 14 T cell receptor beta chains originate from one sample sequenced in a study of shared clonotypes between healthy human individuals. The method was immunoSEQ multiplex PCR; TCRdb's version includes in-frame clones alone and lacks a portion of them. Of around 480,000 clones in the sample, 75% to 80% were seen once. Sequenced material: PBMCs. Receptors originate from a woman in her forties in good health. Some clones in this sample may be carry-over from other donors' samples.

The CDR3, as DNA: TGTGCCAGCAGCCTTAGCGGAATCACAGATACGCAGTATTTT. Translating gives CASSLSGITDTQYF. This chain joins TRBV28 and TRBJ2-3; TRBD2 might be the D (6 bases). CDR1 and CDR2 (germline): MDHEN, SYDVKM. The CDR3 runs to 14 residues. V lost 6 bases and J lost 2, with 12 bases in between.

The CDR3 spells CAWSLTSGQETQYF. CDR3 in DNA: TGTGCCTGGAGTTTGACTAGCGGGCAAGAGACCCAGTACTTC. V and J are TRBV30 and TRBJ2-5, with 10 bases matching TRBD2. The CDR3 has 14 residues. The V gene end was trimmed by 2 bases and the J gene end by 2 bases; junction bases not matched to a gene: 2. CDR1 GTSNPN and CDR2 SVGIG come from the germline V gene (reference sequence).

The chain combines TRBV15 with TRBJ2-7, with D hard to call. CDR3 length equals 12 residues. The V gene lost 3 bases and the J gene lost 10 bases, with 13 bases spanning the gap. CDR1 is LNHNV and CDR2 is YYDKDF in the germline V gene (reference sequence). Here the CDR3 DNA reads TGTGCCACCAGCAGCAGCAGCACGGGCCAGTACTTC. Amino acid sequence: CATSSSSTGQYF.

The rearrangement links TRBV19 to TRBJ2-7; possibly TRBD1 or TRBD2 for D (5 bases each). V was cut by 4 bases and J by 1 base, with 20 bases left in between. Looked up from germline, CDR1 is LNHDA and CDR2 is SQIVND (reference sequence). CDR3 length equals 17 residues. CDR3 DNA: TGTGCCAGTAGTACCCACCCCTCCAGGGAGAGATCCTACGAGCAGTACTTC. Translated: CASSTHPSRERSYEQYF.

The chain is built from TRBV7-8 and TRBJ2-3, with 11 bases matching TRBD2. The V and J ends lost 0 bases and 2 bases, in that order; junction bases with no gene match: 4. The CDR3 is 17 residues long. Germline loops: CDR1 SGHVS, CDR2 FQNEAQ. The CDR3 protein is CASSLAASGRFTDTQYF. The CDR3 bases are TGTGCCAGCAGCTTAGCGGCTAGCGGGAGGTTCACAGATACGCAGTATTTT.

This chain connects TRBV5-1 to TRBJ2-3, with a tentative D call TRBD1 (5 bases). V was pared by 0 bases and J by 4 bases, with 15 bases between. Germline CDR1 reads SGHRS; CDR2 reads YFSETQ. The CDR3 has 16 residues. The CDR3: CASSLEGRKGADTQYF. In DNA form, the CDR3 reads TGCGCCAGCAGCTTGGAGGGCCGAAAAGGGGCAGATACGCAGTATTTT.

There are a few counts of this clone. The V and J genes are TRBV5-1 and TRBJ2-2; the match to TRBD2 covers 10 bases. Per germline, CDR1 SGHRS and CDR2 YFSETQ. CDR3 size: 16 residues. V was pared by 0 bases and J by 5 bases, with 4 bases of the junction left unmatched. CDR3 nucleotide sequence: TGCGCCAGCAGCTTGGCCTCTAGCGGGAGAACCGGGGAGCTGTTTTTT. This codes for CASSLASSGRTGELFF.

This clone has only a few counts. The V and J genes are TRBV11-2 and TRBJ2-5, with TRBD1 as a possible D gene (5 bases). Deletions cut 1 base from V and 6 bases from J, with 18 bases between. The CDR3 extends over 16 amino acids. Germline assignment: CDR1 SGHAT and CDR2 FQNNGV. For the CDR3, the DNA is TGTGCCAGCAGCTTAGGGGGCGTTGGGATTCGGAAGACCCAGTACTTC. Its protein product is CASSLGGVGIRKTQYF.

This clone was seen a handful of times. The genes are TRBV7-9 and TRBJ1-5; D is unclear. The CDR3 has 14 residues. The V end was cut by 1 base, the J end by 6 bases, with 10 bases between. Germline CDR1 and CDR2: SEHNR and FQNEAQ (reference sequence). The CDR3 spells CASSLDGVVQPQHF. In DNA form, the CDR3 reads TGTGCCAGCAGCTTAGATGGTGTGGTTCAGCCCCAGCATTTT.

This chain links TRBV27 with TRBJ2-1, with D perhaps TRBD2 (5 bases). CDR3 length: 15 amino acids. Germline values: CDR1 MNHEY, CDR2 SMNVEV (reference sequence). V shed 1 base and J shed 10 bases, with 17 bases lying between them. The CDR3 sequence: CASSLLARGGVEQFF. CDR3 coding DNA: TGTGCCAGCAGTTTATTGGCTAGAGGAGGAGTAGAGCAGTTCTTC.

Only one count was recorded for this clone. This chain connects TRBV5-1 to TRBJ2-1; TRBD2 agrees at 8 bases. V lost 3 bases to trimming and J lost 2 bases; unmatched junction nucleotides: 7. CDR1 is SGHRS, CDR2 YFSETQ, per germline. The CDR3 is made up of 16 amino acids. CDR3 sequence: CASSSKRELTYNEQFF. For the CDR3, the DNA is TGCGCCAGCAGCTCCAAGCGGGAGTTGACCTACAATGAGCAGTTCTTC.

This chain uses TRBV7-6 with TRBJ2-1; possibly TRBD2 for D (6 bases). This CDR3 is built from 15 residues. Germline CDR1 is SGHVS and CDR2 is FNYEAQ. V lost 5 bases, J lost 6 bases, and 17 bases lay in between. CDR3 in amino acids: CASSLGSPPFNEQFF. CDR3 bases: TGTGCCAGCAGCCTCGGGAGCCCCCCATTCAATGAGCAGTTCTTC. Combining the CDR3 with reference TRBV7-6 and TRBJ2-1 gives the whole variable domain GAGVSQSPRYKVTKRGQDVALRCDPISGHVSLYWYRQALGQGPEFLTYFNYEAQQDKSGLPNDRFSAERPEGSISTLTIQRTEQRDSAMYRCASSLGSPPFNEQFFGPGTRLTVL.

The chain carries TRBV18 and TRBJ2-7; TRBD1 matches 8 bases. This CDR3 contains 13 residues. CDR1 is KGHSH, CDR2 LQKENI, per germline. V shed 3 bases and J 5 bases; nucleotides not matched to a gene: 3. In DNA, the CDR3 is TGTGCCAGCTCACCCCCGGACAGGGACGAGCAGTACTTC. Translated: CASSPPDRDEQYF.

The chain employs TRBV6-4 and TRBJ2-2; the match to TRBD2 covers 8 bases. The trim removed 3 bases at V and 4 bases at J, leaving 10 bases unmatched. Per the germline V gene, CDR1 is MRHNA and CDR2 is SNTAGT. The CDR3 covers 17 residues. CDR3 sequence reads: CASSESPSGYSTGELFF. The CDR3 region has the DNA TGTGCCAGCAGTGAAAGCCCTAGCGGGTACTCCACCGGGGAGCTGTTTTTT.